This TCR beta chain stems from a study of beta chain features in type 1 diabetes. At the level of the study: No patient-donor differences in age, gender, total cells or subset yield. Cells sorted and examined across all samples totaled roughly 98 million.

On this clone itself: Its target is unknown.

The study reverse transcribed the entire isolated RNA, so it sequenced expressed TCRB transcripts. Around 3.7 million reads was the average for naive, central memory and regulatory T cell samples. Here immunoSEQ multiplex PCR was the method, and the copy in TCRdb shows in-frame clones only, minus some. The data contain 500,000 to 850,000 clones, 11% to 15% of them singletons. The CDR3 consists of 14 residues. Looked up from germline, CDR1 is GTSNPN and CDR2 is SVGIG (reference sequence). With 0 bases clipped from V and 9 bases from J, the junction kept 8 bases outside the gene matches. Points from the study as a whole: Shortening that was moderate but significant affected the TCRB CDR3s of Type 1 diabetes patients in all four CD4+ subsets.

Sequencing was carried out using naive CD4+ T cells from blood. The chain joins TRBV30 to TRBJ1-5; 7 bases line up with TRBD1. This clonotype was obtained from a man between 18 and 29 years old with type 1 diabetes. The CDR3 DNA sequence: TGTGCCTGGAGTGTTGAGCAGGGGGTAGGGCCCCAGCATTTT. Amino acid sequence: CAWSVEQGVGPQHF.